A single sample gave rise to the 19 T cell receptor beta chains below, sequenced in a study of a mutant IDH1 vaccine in newly diagnosed glioma. Some clones are missing from TCRdb's copy, which holds only in-frame ones; the method was immunoSEQ multiplex PCR. Here the sample spans 35,000 to 45,000 clones, roughly 80% being singletons. No cognate antigen is known for these TCRs. Sample time point: week 35, safety follow-up. In the vaccine, a single dose held 300 ug of the mutant IDH1 20-mer peptide, along with topical imiquimod. The sequenced sample was PBMCs, obtained from a glioma patient whose treatment included an IDH1 peptide vaccine. The receptor set was obtained from a woman in her 50s with glioma.

This rearrangement joins TRBV6-5 to TRBJ1-4; no reliable D call. Germline assignment: CDR1 MNHEY and CDR2 SVGAGI. CDR3 length: 14 residues. Trimming pared 4 bases from V and 7 bases from J, leaving 13 bases between. In nucleotides, the CDR3 is TGTGCCAGCAGTTCCTCGGTCGACGTTGAAAAACTGTTTTTT. This codes for CASSSSVDVEKLFF.

This chain uses TRBV27 with TRBJ2-7; 11 bases fit TRBD2. CDR3 length: 15 residues. The germline V gene has CDR1 MNHEY and CDR2 SMNVEV (reference sequence). V shed 4 bases and J 5 bases; nucleotides not matched to a gene: 7. The DNA of the CDR3 is TGTGCCAGCAGTTCCGCAACTAGCGGGGGTAACGAGCAGTACTTC. It codes for CASSSATSGGNEQYF.

This CDR3 is CASSASGTSTGELFF. For the CDR3, the DNA is TGCGCCAGCAGCGCTTCCGGGACGAGCACCGGGGAGCTGTTTTTT. The chain recombines TRBV5-1 with TRBJ2-2; D is perhaps TRBD1 or TRBD2 (5 bases each). Germline V lookup: CDR1 SGHRS, CDR2 YFSETQ. V lost 4 bases and J lost 4, with 14 bases in between. This CDR3 has 15 amino acids.

V gene TRBV5-6 combines with J gene TRBJ1-4; D remains ambiguous. Germline V lookup: CDR1 SGHDT, CDR2 YYEEEE. This CDR3 has 16 amino acids. V lost 4 bases to trimming and J lost 0 bases, with 13 bases between them. The CDR3 DNA reads TGTGCCAGCAGCCGGTCAGTTGATTCAACTAATGAAAAACTGTTTTTT. This sequence encodes CASSRSVDSTNEKLFF.

V is TRBV6-4 and J is TRBJ2-1; a weak D match, TRBD2 (5 bases). Germline V gives CDR1 MRHNA, CDR2 SNTAGT. The V gene lost 0 bases and the J gene lost 5 bases, with 8 bases spanning the gap. The length of the CDR3 is 14 residues. CDR3 region: CASSDSLEHNEQFF. Here the CDR3 DNA reads TGTGCCAGCAGTGACTCACTAGAACACAATGAGCAGTTCTTC.

The chain carries TRBV25-1 and TRBJ1-1; the match to TRBD1 covers 7 bases. The CDR3 runs 14 residues. Trimming cost V 4 bases and J 10 bases; bases outside gene matches: 12. Germline V gene lookup returns CDR1 MGHDK and CDR2 SYGVNS. The CDR3 DNA follows: TGTGCCAGCAGTGGCCGAACAGGGGTCGGAGGAGCTTTCTTT. Translating gives CASSGRTGVGGAFF.

The chain combines TRBV9 with TRBJ1-2, with a tentative D call TRBD1 (5 bases). The CDR3 consists of 16 residues. Germline assignment: CDR1 SGDLS and CDR2 YYNGEE. V shed 0 bases and J shed 3 bases, with 15 bases lying between them. The CDR3 nucleotides are TGTGCCAGCAGCGTAGGCTCGCAGGAAGGGGACTATGGCTACACCTTC. Its translation: CASSVGSQEGDYGYTF.

The gene calls are TRBV27 and TRBJ2-3, with TRBD2 matching over 9 bases. Germline assignment: CDR1 MNHEY and CDR2 SMNVEV (reference sequence). This CDR3 is built from 17 residues. V lost 8 bases and J lost 1; bases outside the gene matches: 13. The CDR3 loop reads CASRRGLAPVGTDTQYF. The CDR3 DNA follows: TGTGCCAGCCGGCGGGGACTAGCCCCCGTGGGCACAGATACGCAGTATTTT.

Only one count was recorded for this clone. DNA of the CDR3: TGTGCCAGCAGGCAACAGGGGGTTGGGAACACTGAAGCTTTCTTT. Residues: CASRQQGVGNTEAFF. The chain uses TRBV2 and TRBJ1-1, with 8 bases matching TRBD1. The CDR3 spans 15 residues. The J segment lost 1 base and the V segment lost 6 bases, leaving 7 bases of the junction unmatched. In germline, CDR1 is SNHLY, CDR2 FYNNEI.

This chain joins TRBV5-1 and TRBJ1-6; 9 bases fit TRBD1. CDR3 length: 14 amino acids. J gave up 12 bases and V 3 bases, and 7 bases lay outside the gene matches. The V gene's germline CDR1 is SGHRS and CDR2 YFSETQ. This CDR3 is CASSSDRGWLPLHF. The CDR3 nucleotides read TGCGCCAGCAGCTCGGACAGGGGCTGGTTACCCCTCCACTTT.

This clone came up once. This chain joins TRBV7-6 and TRBJ1-2, with 10 positions matching TRBD1. Germline CDR1 SGHVS, CDR2 FNYEAQ. The CDR3 extends over 16 amino acids. V shed 5 bases and J 7 bases; nucleotides not matched to a gene: 13. This CDR3 reads CASSLLRSRDRGGYTF. CDR3 DNA: TGTGCCAGCAGCCTTTTACGATCAAGGGACAGGGGTGGCTACACCTTC. The full variable domain, its missing parts supplied by reference TRBV7-6 and TRBJ1-2, is GAGVSQSPRYKVTKRGQDVALRCDPISGHVSLYWYRQALGQGPEFLTYFNYEAQQDKSGLPNDRFSAERPEGSISTLTIQRTEQRDSAMYRCASSLLRSRDRGGYTFGSGTRLTVV.

J is TRBJ1-2 and V is TRBV30; 8 bases align to TRBD1. Germline CDR1 reads GTSNPN; CDR2 reads SVGIG (reference sequence). The CDR3 contains 14 residues. Unmatched junction bases numbered 0, after V lost 0 bases and J lost 0 bases. The CDR3 DNA follows: TGTGCCTGGAGTGTGGGACAGGCTAACTATGGCTACACCTTC. Encoded protein: CAWSVGQANYGYTF.

The chain uses TRBV30 and TRBJ2-5; D gene ambiguous. V lost 0 bases and J 5 bases, leaving 10 bases between the germline ends. Germline CDR1 GTSNPN, CDR2 SVGIG (reference sequence). The CDR3 consists of 13 residues. The CDR3 is CAWSVLGRETQYF. For the CDR3, the DNA is TGTGCCTGGAGTGTACTGGGCCGCGAGACCCAGTACTTC.

This clone was observed a few times. This chain links TRBV14 with TRBJ1-1; TRBD1 is a possible D gene (6 bases). CDR1 and CDR2 (germline): SGHDN, FVKESK. The CDR3 length is 12 residues. The V end lost 1 base, the J end lost 10 bases, and 10 bases lay between the germline ends. The CDR3 is CASSQGGARAFF. The DNA for the CDR3 is TGTGCCAGCAGCCAAGGGGGGGCGAGAGCTTTCTTT.

The chain recombines TRBV19 with TRBJ1-1; D gene uncertain. Between the trimmed V and J ends, which lost 3 bases and 4 bases, there was a span of 12 bases. The CDR3 totals 14 residues. CDR1 LNHDA and CDR2 SQIVND come from the germline V gene (reference sequence). The CDR3 reads CASSIGKAATEAFF. Written as DNA, the CDR3 is TGTGCCAGTAGTATCGGCAAAGCGGCCACTGAAGCTTTCTTT.

This chain uses TRBV18 with TRBJ1-5; D is uncertain. Trimming removed 6 bases at V and 1 base at J, with 10 bases between. Germline V CDR1 and CDR2: KGHSH, LQKENI. The CDR3 consists of 14 residues. CDR3 DNA sequence: TGTGCCAGCTCCCCCGCCGGGAGCAATCAGCCCCAGCATTTT. It codes for CASSPAGSNQPQHF.

The chain links TRBV5-8 to TRBJ1-6; D is undetermined. V was pared by 7 bases and J by 0 bases, with 14 bases between. Per the germline V gene, CDR1 is SGHTS and CDR2 is YDEGEE. The CDR3 is made up of 16 amino acids. The CDR3 DNA is TGTGCCAGCGCTCCGGCCTACAGCTCCTATAATTCACCCCTCCACTTT. Residues: CASAPAYSSYNSPLHF.

This chain links TRBV5-1 with TRBJ2-3; tentatively, D is TRBD2 (7 bases). Germline V gives CDR1 SGHRS, CDR2 YFSETQ. V was clipped by 1 base and J by 0 bases, with 15 bases between them. This CDR3 has 17 residues. The DNA of the CDR3 is TGCGCCAGCAGCTTGTTAGGGGGGGGCCGAAGCACAGATACGCAGTATTTT. This gives the protein CASSLLGGGRSTDTQYF.

This clone was seen once. The chain carries TRBV9 and TRBJ2-2, with 7 bases matching TRBD2. Germline CDR1 and CDR2: SGDLS and YYNGEE. The V gene end was trimmed by 0 bases and the J gene end by 4 bases; junction bases not matched to a gene: 6. The CDR3 runs to 16 residues. CDR3 bases: TGTGCCAGCAGCGTAGATCCAGCGGGGTTCACCGGGGAGCTGTTTTTT. This codes for CASSVDPAGFTGELFF. The variable domain in full, with the rest retrieved from reference TRBV9 and TRBJ2-2, is DSGVTQTPKHLITATGQRVTLRCSPRSGDLSVYWYQQSLDQGLQFLIQYYNGEERAKGNILERFSAQQFPDLHSELNLSSLELGDSALYFCASSVDPAGFTGELFFGEGSRLTVL.